One and the same sample provided the 10 T cell receptor beta chains below, sequenced in a study of T cell changes during pregnancy in multiple sclerosis. Assay: immunoSEQ multiplex PCR; the TCRdb copy retains only in-frame clones and omits some. The sample shows about 39,000 clones, roughly 90% of them seen only once. Here the sequenced sample was CD8+ T cells from peripheral blood mononuclear cells, taken before pregnancy. These receptors were obtained from a female donor with multiple sclerosis, enrolled in a pregnancy study.

The rearrangement joins TRBV7-9 to TRBJ2-1; 10 nucleotides line up with TRBD2. Germline CDR1 reads SEHNR; CDR2 reads FQNEAQ (reference sequence). This CDR3 spans 13 amino acids. The ends lost 9 bases at V and 10 bases at J; junction bases unmatched: 9. CDR3: CASEERGGHEQFF. As DNA, the CDR3 is TGTGCCAGTGAAGAGCGGGGGGGCCACGAGCAGTTCTTC.

The chain has TRBV30 and TRBJ2-7; D call uncertain. Trimming removed 8 bases at V and 0 bases at J, with 14 bases between. CDR1 is GTSNPN and CDR2 is SVGIG in the germline V gene (reference sequence). The CDR3 sequence is 13 residues long. CDR3 region: CAGNGPSSYEQYF. The CDR3 DNA reads as TGTGCCGGGAACGGTCCCTCCTCCTACGAGCAGTACTTC.

The chain is built from TRBV29-1 and TRBJ1-2; D call uncertain. Trimming cost V 4 bases and J 10 bases, with 19 bases left between them. The CDR3 sequence is 13 residues long. Germline values: CDR1 SQVTM, CDR2 ANQGSEA. The CDR3 protein is CSVAGGWTEIYTF. In DNA form, the CDR3 reads TGCAGCGTTGCTGGAGGATGGACGGAAATCTACACCTTC.

The chain uses TRBV30 and TRBJ2-7; the match to TRBD1 covers 8 bases. The trim removed 0 bases at V and 1 base at J, leaving 14 bases unmatched. Per germline, CDR1 GTSNPN and CDR2 SVGIG (reference sequence). The CDR3 totals 18 residues. CDR3 DNA: TGTGCCTGGAGTGTACTGAGTCAGGGGGCAAGTCGTTCCTACGAGCAGTACTTC. This codes for CAWSVLSQGASRSYEQYF.

The CDR3 protein is CASSVEWGGGGTQYF. The CDR3 nucleotides are TGTGCCAGCAGCGTAGAATGGGGCGGGGGGGGTACGCAGTATTTT. The gene calls are TRBV9 and TRBJ2-3, with TRBD2 matching 9 bases. The CDR3 totals 15 residues. CDR1 is SGDLS, CDR2 YYNGEE, per germline. With 0 bases clipped from V and 8 bases from J, the junction kept 7 bases outside the gene matches.

The chain joins TRBV5-6 to TRBJ2-7; 8 positions agree with TRBD1. Germline V gene data show CDR1 as SGHDT and CDR2 as YYEEEE. The J segment lost 6 bases and the V segment lost 2 bases, leaving 7 bases of the junction unmatched. There are 14 residues in the CDR3. CDR3 region: CASSFGTGSSEQYF. CDR3 coding DNA: TGTGCCAGCAGCTTTGGGACAGGATCCAGCGAGCAGTACTTC.

J is TRBJ1-2 and V is TRBV5-4, with 10 bases matching TRBD1. Germline V lookup: CDR1 SGHNT, CDR2 YYREEE (reference sequence). With V trimmed by 3 bases and J by 2 bases, 4 bases remained unmatched. This CDR3 has 15 amino acids. The CDR3 region is CASSSRQGANYGYTF. The CDR3, as DNA: TGTGCCAGCAGCTCCAGACAGGGGGCAAACTATGGCTACACCTTC.

CDR3 nucleotide sequence: TGTGCCAGCAGCAATCTTACAGATACGCAGTATTTT. It encodes CASSNLTDTQYF. The V and J genes are TRBV7-9 and TRBJ2-3; D gene unclear. This CDR3 comprises 12 residues. Germline V gene lookup returns CDR1 SEHNR and CDR2 FQNEAQ (reference sequence). The ends were cut back, 5 bases at V and 3 bases at J, with 6 bases in the middle. The whole variable domain, filled in from reference TRBV7-9 and TRBJ2-3, reads DTGVSQNPRHKITKRGQNVTFRCDPISEHNRLYWYRQTLGQGPEFLTYFQNEAQLEKSRLLSDRFSAERPKGSFSTLEIQRTEQGDSAMYLCASSNLTDTQYFGPGTRLTVL.

The CDR3 DNA is TGTGCCACAAACGAAAAAGCGGTCTACGAGCAGTACTTC. It yields the protein CATNEKAVYEQYF. The chain carries TRBV28 and TRBJ2-7, with a tentative D call TRBD2 (5 bases). From germline, CDR1 is MDHEN and CDR2 SYDVKM. The CDR3 sequence is 13 residues long. Trimming shortened V by 10 bases and J by 3 bases, and 16 bases separated the two germline ends.

The V call is TRBV27, the J call TRBJ2-7; 8 positions agree with TRBD1. The length of the CDR3 is 16 residues. J lost 3 bases, V lost 1 base, and 8 bases had no gene match. The V gene's germline CDR1 is MNHEY and CDR2 SMNVEV (reference sequence). Here the CDR3 DNA reads TGTGCCAGCAGTTTATTCCCCCCAGGGGGCGGCTACGAGCAGTACTTC. It yields the protein CASSLFPPGGGYEQYF.